The rows below give T cell receptor beta chains drawn from one sample of a study of cytotoxic CD8 clonotypes in ibrutinib-treated CLL. Only in-frame clones appear in the TCRdb table, and some are missing; sequencing was by immunoSEQ multiplex PCR. The data hold 160,000 or so clones, with roughly four fifths observed a single time. The material was PBMCs, obtained after 24 months of ibrutinib treatment. The receptors here all came from a human donor with chronic lymphocytic leukemia. The CDR3 runs from the conserved cysteine through the conserved F or W. Each record gives: V gene, D gene, J gene, CDR3 protein. The D gene is left open where the match is weak.

TRBV7-3	TRBD1	TRBJ1-2	CASSMGDRGNDGYTF
TRBV9	.	TRBJ2-6	CASSVVGRSSGANVLTF
TRBV27	TRBD1	TRBJ1-2	CASGDRPLLHGYTF
TRBV21-1	.	TRBJ2-7	CASTSQETYEQYF
TRBV27	.	TRBJ2-7	CASSFVNFGTVFLYEQYF
TRBV6-5	.	TRBJ1-1	CASSYSYSVIEAFF
TRBV7-8	TRBD1	TRBJ2-7	CASSLKTGPEQYF
TRBV6-5	TRBD2	TRBJ2-7	CASSYGPSGQYEQYF
TRBV5-6	.	TRBJ1-1	CASSLRLNTEAFF
TRBV29-1	.	TRBJ1-5	CSVGVSNQPQHF
TRBV6-5	.	TRBJ1-5	CASRLRSNQPQHF